A selection of T cell receptor beta chains follows, all from one sample in a study of T cells in Graves' hyperthyroidism and ophthalmopathy. TCRdb redid the calling of the multiplex PCR reads with MiXCR, one entry per CDR3 protein. In the table there are 600,000 to 750,000 distinct CDR3 sequences, roughly 17% of which are singletons. The sample taken for sequencing was blood. Receptors were obtained from a man between 50 and 59 years old with Graves' hyperthyroidism. The CDR3 runs from the conserved cysteine through the conserved F or W. A D gene is named only where the DNA matches it firmly. Expanded clones get a size class; other rows say once, few or many, or leave the size out.

V gene	clone size	D gene	J gene	CDR3 length	CDR3 protein	CDR3 DNA
TRBV27	few	TRBD2	TRBJ2-1	16	CASSYSGMPSYNEQFF	TGTGCCAGCAGTTATAGCGGGATGCCTTCCTACAATGAGCAGTTCTTC
TRBV19	few	TRBD1	TRBJ2-1	16	CASSLSRDRGLNEQFF	TGTGCCAGTAGTCTGTCCCGGGACAGGGGGCTTAATGAGCAGTTCTTC
TRBV30	many	-	TRBJ2-2	19	CAWSVTHYRQLTNTGELFF	TGTGCCTGGAGTGTGACTCATTACAGACAGCTTACGAACACCGGGGAGCTGTTTTTT
TRBV28	many	TRBD1	TRBJ2-1	15	CASSLPDRVNNEQFF	TGTGCCAGCAGTCTCCCCGACAGGGTAAACAATGAGCAGTTCTTC
TRBV30	many	-	TRBJ2-5	15	CAWSIQWGVQETQYF	TGTGCCTGGAGCATTCAATGGGGAGTACAAGAGACCCAGTACTTC
TRBV6-1	few	-	TRBJ2-1	14	CASSLGERVNEQFF	TGTGCCAGCAGCTTGGGGGAGAGGGTCAATGAGCAGTTCTTC
TRBV4-3	-	-	TRBJ2-6	16	CASSQTSFSGANVLTF	TGCGCCAGCAGCCAAACTAGCTTCTCTGGGGCCAACGTCCTGACTTTC
TRBV19	-	-	TRBJ1-5	14	CASSMWGPDQPQHF	TGTGCCAGTAGTATGTGGGGACCAGATCAGCCCCAGCATTTT
TRBV7-3	few	-	TRBJ2-1	15	CASSLVWTSVNEQFF	TGTGCCAGCAGCTTAGTTTGGACGTCAGTGAATGAGCAGTTCTTC
TRBV6-2/TRBV6-3	-	-	TRBJ1-5	14	CASSYSSRAQPQHF	TGTGCCAGCAGTTACTCATCCAGGGCCCAGCCCCAGCATTTT
TRBV28	many	TRBD1	TRBJ1-5	17	CASSSARVRQGGQPQHF	TGTGCCAGCAGTTCGGCGCGGGTTAGACAGGGAGGTCAGCCCCAGCATTTT
TRBV18	many	-	TRBJ1-4	15	CASSPRQASNEKLFF	TGTGCCAGCTCACCCAGACAGGCGTCTAATGAAAAACTGTTTTTT
TRBV20-1	-	-	TRBJ2-1	14	CSAKSSSSYNEQFF	TGCAGTGCAAAGTCCAGCAGCTCCTACAATGAGCAGTTCTTC
TRBV28	many	-	TRBJ2-7	16	CASSPESIRGRNEQYF	TGTGCCAGCAGTCCCGAATCCATTAGGGGTAGAAACGAGCAGTACTTC
TRBV28	-	-	TRBJ1-5	13	CASSSPLNQPQHF	TGTGCCAGCAGTTCCCCTCTCAATCAGCCCCAGCATTTT
TRBV28	many	-	TRBJ2-7	13	CASSRGGLYEQYF	TGTGCCAGCAGTCGAGGGGGGCTCTACGAGCAGTACTTC
TRBV2	many	TRBD2	TRBJ2-1	15	CASSAGLVGLYEQFF	TGTGCCAGCAGCGCAGGACTAGTGGGTTTGTATGAGCAGTTCTTC
TRBV28	many	TRBD2	TRBJ2-5	15	CASSFRDYTQETQYF	TGTGCCAGCAGTTTTAGGGACTACACCCAAGAGACCCAGTACTTC
TRBV28	few	TRBD2	TRBJ2-1	16	CASSVLAGATYNEQFF	TGTGCCAGCAGTGTCCTAGCGGGAGCGACCTACAATGAGCAGTTCTTC
TRBV19	many	-	TRBJ1-1	13	CASSISQNTEAFF	TGTGCCAGTAGTATATCGCAGAACACTGAAGCTTTCTTT
TRBV28	many	-	TRBJ2-7	15	CASRGTSLSSYEQYF	TGTGCCAGCAGGGGGACATCGCTAAGCTCCTACGAGCAGTACTTC
TRBV27	many	TRBD2	TRBJ2-1	19	CASSLSSSTSGRLNNEQFF	TGTGCCAGCAGTTTATCCTCCTCGACTAGCGGGAGATTGAACAATGAGCAGTTCTTC
TRBV11-2	many	TRBD2	TRBJ2-3	17	CASSRGLAGTPTDTQYF	TGTGCCAGCAGCCGTGGACTAGCGGGCACTCCCACAGATACGCAGTATTTT
TRBV7-2	few	TRBD2	TRBJ2-7	14	CASSFSGRGSEQYF	TGTGCCAGCAGCTTCAGCGGGAGAGGGTCCGAGCAGTACTTC
TRBV28	-	-	TRBJ2-2	12	CATVGDTGELFF	TGTGCCACAGTGGGGGACACCGGGGAGCTGTTTTTT
TRBV29-1	-	TRBD2	TRBJ2-7	13	CSARGGSEYEQYF	TGCAGCGCCCGGGGGGGGAGTGAGTACGAGCAGTACTTC
TRBV30	many	-	TRBJ2-5	11	CAWSSLRTQYF	TGTGCCTGGAGTTCCCTGAGGACCCAGTACTTC
TRBV19	once	-	TRBJ2-1	15	CASSIDGSSYNEQFF	TGTGCCAGTAGTATAGATGGGAGCTCCTACAATGAGCAGTTCTTC
TRBV6-5	many	-	TRBJ2-3	15	CASSYGGTKTDTQYF	TGTGCCAGCAGTTACGGCGGGACCAAAACAGATACGCAGTATTTT
TRBV29-1	-	-	TRBJ2-1	13	CSVGDIFYNEQFF	TGCAGCGTTGGGGACATATTCTACAATGAGCAGTTCTTC
TRBV5-1	few	TRBD1	TRBJ2-5	15	CASRTGQANQETQYF	TGCGCCAGCAGAACGGGACAGGCCAACCAAGAGACCCAGTACTTC
TRBV30	many	-	TRBJ2-5	14	CAWSSGLARETQYF	TGTGCCTGGAGTTCGGGACTCGCACGGGAGACCCAGTACTTC
TRBV6-6	many	TRBD2	TRBJ2-7	15	CASSYALNGGYEQYF	TGTGCCAGCAGTTACGCCCTAAACGGGGGGTACGAGCAGTACTTC
TRBV7-2	-	TRBD2	TRBJ2-4	15	CASSILAGAKNIQYF	TGTGCCAGCAGCATCCTAGCGGGAGCCAAAAACATTCAGTACTTC
TRBV27	-	-	TRBJ1-5	13	CASSWARNQPRHF	TGTGCCAGCAGTTGGGCCCGAAATCAGCCCCGGCATTTT
TRBV10-3	many	TRBD1	TRBJ2-7	13	CAIGDRESYEQYF	TGTGCCATCGGGGACAGGGAATCCTACGAGCAGTACTTC
TRBV20-1	many	TRBD2	TRBJ2-1	14	CSARVGTSFNEQFF	TGCAGTGCTAGAGTAGGGACTAGTTTCAATGAGCAGTTCTTC
TRBV20-1	few	-	TRBJ2-7	15	CSARDIGYLSYEQYF	TGCAGTGCTAGAGATATTGGCTATCTCTCCTACGAGCAGTACTTC
TRBV28	many	TRBD1	TRBJ2-5	13	CASSLFRGETQYF	TGTGCCAGCAGTTTATTCAGGGGGGAGACCCAGTACTTC
TRBV4-2	few	-	TRBJ1-5	16	CASSQDTGDSNQPQHF	TGTGCCAGCAGCCAAGATACCGGGGATAGCAATCAGCCCCAGCATTTT
TRBV28	many	-	TRBJ2-7	15	CASSFFAGLSYEQYF	TGTGCCAGCAGTTTTTTCGCAGGGCTCTCCTACGAGCAGTACTTC
TRBV29-1	-	-	TRBJ2-2	17	CSVVKGAGSANTGELFF	TGCAGCGTTGTTAAGGGCGCCGGGAGCGCGAACACCGGGGAGCTGTTTTTT
TRBV28	many	-	TRBJ1-5	14	CASSWTDSNQPQHF	TGTGCCAGCAGTTGGACCGATAGCAATCAGCCCCAGCATTTT
TRBV5-1	many	-	TRBJ1-1	13	CASSLTGADGAFF	TGCGCCAGCAGCTTGACGGGGGCGGATGGAGCTTTCTTT
TRBV3-1	few	-	TRBJ2-7	16	CASRTTIGGGTDEQYF	TGTGCCAGCAGGACCACGATTGGGGGCGGGACAGATGAGCAGTACTTC
TRBV28	many	-	TRBJ1-6	13	CASSTGTNSPLHF	TGTGCCAGCTCAACAGGAACGAATTCACCCCTCCACTTT
TRBV28	many	TRBD1	TRBJ2-3	15	CASELTGGRTGTQYF	TGTGCCAGCGAGCTTACAGGGGGCAGGACCGGTACGCAGTATTTT
TRBV27	many	TRBD2	TRBJ2-5	14	CASSPGLVQETQYF	TGTGCCAGCAGTCCCGGACTAGTCCAAGAGACCCAGTACTTC
TRBV9	few	-	TRBJ1-2	14	CASSGWRDPLGYTF	TGTGCCAGCAGCGGTTGGAGAGACCCCCTTGGCTACACCTTC